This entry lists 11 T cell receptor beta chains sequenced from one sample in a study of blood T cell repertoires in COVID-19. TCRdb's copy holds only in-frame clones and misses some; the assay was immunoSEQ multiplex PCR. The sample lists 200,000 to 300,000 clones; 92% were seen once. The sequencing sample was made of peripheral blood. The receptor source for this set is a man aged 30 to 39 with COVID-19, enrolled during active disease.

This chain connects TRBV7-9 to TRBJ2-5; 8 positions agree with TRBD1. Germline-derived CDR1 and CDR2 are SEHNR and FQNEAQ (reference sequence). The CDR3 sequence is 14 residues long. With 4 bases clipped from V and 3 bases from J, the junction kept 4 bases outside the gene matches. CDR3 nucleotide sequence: TGTGCCAGCAGCTGGACAGGGATCGAAGAGACCCAGTACTTC. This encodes CASSWTGIEETQYF.

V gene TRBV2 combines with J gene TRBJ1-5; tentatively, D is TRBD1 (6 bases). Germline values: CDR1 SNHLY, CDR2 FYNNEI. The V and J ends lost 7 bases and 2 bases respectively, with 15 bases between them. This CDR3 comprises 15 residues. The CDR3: CASTWGGGGNQPQHF. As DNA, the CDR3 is TGTGCCAGCACGTGGGGAGGGGGAGGCAATCAGCCCCAGCATTTT.

CDR3 DNA sequence: TGCGCCAGCAGCCAAGAGGAGGGCAGGGGGAGTTCACCCCTCCACTTT. Translating gives CASSQEEGRGSSPLHF. The chain is built from TRBV4-1 and TRBJ1-6; 7 bases line up with TRBD1. V shed 0 bases and J 9 bases; nucleotides not matched to a gene: 8. The CDR3 spans 16 residues. The V gene's germline CDR1 is MGHRA and CDR2 YSYEKL.

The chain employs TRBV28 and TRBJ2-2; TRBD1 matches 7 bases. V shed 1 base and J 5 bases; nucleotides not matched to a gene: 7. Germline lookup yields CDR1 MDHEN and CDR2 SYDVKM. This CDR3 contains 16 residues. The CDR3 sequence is CASSLFDRVWTGELFF. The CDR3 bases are TGTGCCAGCAGTTTATTTGACAGGGTATGGACCGGGGAGCTGTTTTTT.

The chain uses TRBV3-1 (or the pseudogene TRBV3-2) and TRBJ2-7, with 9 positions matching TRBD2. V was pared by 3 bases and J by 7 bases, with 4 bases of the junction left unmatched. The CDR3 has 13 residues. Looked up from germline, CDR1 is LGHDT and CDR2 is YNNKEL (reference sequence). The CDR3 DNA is TGTGCCAGCAGCCACGGCGGGGGGGTAGAGCAGTACTTC. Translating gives CASSHGGGVEQYF.

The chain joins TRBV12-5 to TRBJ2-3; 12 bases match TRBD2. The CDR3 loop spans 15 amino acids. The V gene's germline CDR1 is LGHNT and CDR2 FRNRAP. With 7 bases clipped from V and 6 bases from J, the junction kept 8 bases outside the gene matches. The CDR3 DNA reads TGTGCTAGTGCCAGGGGACTAGCGGGTTCGGATACGCAGTATTTT. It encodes CASARGLAGSDTQYF.

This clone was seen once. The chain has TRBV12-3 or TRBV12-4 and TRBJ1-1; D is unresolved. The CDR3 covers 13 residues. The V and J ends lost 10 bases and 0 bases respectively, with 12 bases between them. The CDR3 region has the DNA TGTGCCACCCTACTCTCCATGAACACTGAAGCTTTCTTT. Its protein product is CATLLSMNTEAFF.

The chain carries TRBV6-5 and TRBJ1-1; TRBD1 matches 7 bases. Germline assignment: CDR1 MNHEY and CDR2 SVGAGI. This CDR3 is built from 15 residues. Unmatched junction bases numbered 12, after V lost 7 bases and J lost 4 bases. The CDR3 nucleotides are TGTGCCAGCACCGTAGACAGGGAGCGTGGCACTGAAGCTTTCTTT. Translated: CASTVDRERGTEAFF.

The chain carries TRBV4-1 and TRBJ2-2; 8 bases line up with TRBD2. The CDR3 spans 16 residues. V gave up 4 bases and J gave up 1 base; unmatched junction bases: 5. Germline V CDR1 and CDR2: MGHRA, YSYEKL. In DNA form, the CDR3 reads TGCGCCAGCAGCCGAGCACTAGCGGAGAACACCGGGGAGCTGTTTTTT. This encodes CASSRALAENTGELFF.

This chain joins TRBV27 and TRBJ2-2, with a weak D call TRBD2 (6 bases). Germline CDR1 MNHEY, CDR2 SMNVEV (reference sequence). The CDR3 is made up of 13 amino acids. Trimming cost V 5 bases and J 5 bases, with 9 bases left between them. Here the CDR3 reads CASSPAGTGELFF. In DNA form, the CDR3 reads TGTGCCAGCAGTCCCGCGGGGACCGGGGAGCTGTTTTTT.

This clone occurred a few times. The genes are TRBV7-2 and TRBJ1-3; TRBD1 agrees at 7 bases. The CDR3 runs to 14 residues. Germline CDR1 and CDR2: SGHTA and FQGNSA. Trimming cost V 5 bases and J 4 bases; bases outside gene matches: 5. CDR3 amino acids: CASSPAGGGNTIYF. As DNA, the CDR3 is TGTGCCAGCAGCCCAGCAGGGGGAGGAAACACCATATATTTT.